The 28 T cell receptor beta chains below were found in one sample sequenced in a study of CD8 T cells in ankylosing spondylitis. MiXCR, run by TCRdb on the 5' RACE reads, gives a single entry per CDR3 protein. The sample lists 250,000 or so distinct CDR3 sequences, 20% to 30% seen once, with roughly 0.67% in the top ten. Sequencing used blood, either unsorted or a sorted T cell fraction (not recorded which). These receptors originate from a male donor with ankylosing spondylitis or in good health (not recorded which).

In this sample, this clonotype turned up many times. V is TRBV29-1 and J is TRBJ2-7; D may be TRBD1 (5 bases). The germline V and J ends were trimmed by 6 bases and 3 bases, with 9 bases remaining between them. This CDR3 region has 11 residues. Germline loops: CDR1 SQVTM, CDR2 ANQGSEA. CDR3 nucleotides: TGCAGCGTAGACGACAGCTACGAGCAGTACTTC. It is translated as CSVDDSYEQYF.

This clonotype was seen ten or more times. DNA for the CDR3: TGTGCCAGCAGTTGGAACAGGGCCAATCAGCCCCAGCATTTT. Translation: CASSWNRANQPQHF. This chain links TRBV12-3 or TRBV12-4 with TRBJ1-5; D is possibly TRBD1 (6 bases). This CDR3 has 14 amino acids. V lost 4 bases and J lost 3, with 10 bases in between.

This clonotype has only a few counts. This rearrangement joins TRBV29-1 to TRBJ2-7, with 14 bases fitting TRBD2. J was trimmed by 2 bases and V by 7 bases; bases with no gene match: 4. This CDR3 is built from 14 residues. In germline, CDR1 is SQVTM, CDR2 ANQGSEA. The CDR3, as DNA: TGCAGCGCCTGGGGACTAGCGGGAGCCTACGAGCAGTACTTC. This sequence encodes CSAWGLAGAYEQYF.

The V and J genes are TRBV7-9 and TRBJ2-5; possibly TRBD1 for D (6 bases). Trimming stripped 6 bases from V and 3 bases from J, with 14 bases between. The CDR3 totals 14 residues. Germline loops: CDR1 SEHNR, CDR2 FQNEAQ (reference sequence). CDR3 DNA: TGTGCCAGCAGAACAGGGACATCCGAAGAGACCCAGTACTTC. Translation gives CASRTGTSEETQYF.

As for this clonotype: Sequence at one end of the junction differs from germline and may be a read error. This chain connects TRBV20-1 to TRBJ1-4, with D hard to call. This CDR3 spans 8 amino acids. CDR1 is DFQATT and CDR2 is SNEGSKA in the germline V gene (reference sequence). Here the CDR3 reads CSAPGPFW. The CDR3 DNA reads TGCAGTGCCCCTGGCCCTTTTTGG.

This clonotype has a handful of counts. The rearrangement uses TRBV6-1 and TRBJ2-7, with 7 bases fitting TRBD1. The CDR3 consists of 15 residues. The germline gives CDR1 MNHNS, CDR2 SASEGT. V lost 5 bases, J lost 2 bases, and 9 bases stayed unmatched. The CDR3 DNA follows: TGTGCCAGCAGTCCAGACAGGGTGCGAGCCTACGAGCAGTACTTC. Translation gives CASSPDRVRAYEQYF.

This chain's CDR3 is CASSPILGTQYF. For the CDR3, the DNA is TGTGCCAGCAGCCCAATTCTAGGTACCCAGTACTTC. The gene calls are TRBV7-2 and TRBJ2-5; D uncertain. The germline V gene has CDR1 SGHTA and CDR2 FQGNSA. The CDR3 spans 12 residues. V lost 5 bases and J lost 8, with 12 bases in between.

This clonotype was counted many times. The J gene is TRBJ2-3, the V gene TRBV20-1; 8 nucleotides align to TRBD2. Germline V lookup: CDR1 DFQATT, CDR2 SNEGSKA (reference sequence). The CDR3 has 16 residues. Unmatched junction bases numbered 9, after V lost 3 bases and J lost 1 base. DNA of the CDR3: TGCAGTGCTAGTGGTAACGCGGGGGGAGGCACAGATACGCAGTATTTT. This codes for CSASGNAGGGTDTQYF.

The rearrangement uses TRBV29-1 and TRBJ2-3; the D is unclear. This CDR3 has 10 residues. Germline V CDR1 and CDR2: SQVTM, ANQGSEA. V gave up 4 bases and J gave up 5 bases, with 4 bases separating them. The CDR3 nucleotides read TGCAGCGTTGCGGTAGATACGCAGTATTTT. This encodes CSVAVDTQYF.

This clonotype was observed at least ten times. This chain joins TRBV5-1 and TRBJ1-5; D is uncertain. The germline V gene encodes CDR1 SGHRS and CDR2 YFSETQ. Trimming cost V 4 bases and J 3 bases, with 11 bases left between them. The CDR3 consists of 14 residues. The CDR3 spells CASSPGGSNQPQHF. The CDR3 DNA reads as TGCGCCAGCAGCCCCGGCGGGTCCAATCAGCCCCAGCATTTT.

V usage is TRBV7-6 and J usage is TRBJ2-3; TRBD2 might be the D (5 bases). The CDR3 runs to 14 residues. V was clipped by 1 base and J by 3 bases, with 8 bases between them. Germline CDR1 SGHVS, CDR2 FNYEAQ. CDR3 coding DNA: TGTGCCAGCAGCTTAGTAGGGAGAACAGATACGCAGTATTTT. It yields the protein CASSLVGRTDTQYF.

This clonotype has at least ten counts. V gene TRBV7-6 combines with J gene TRBJ2-5; D ambiguous. Germline CDR1 SGHVS, CDR2 FNYEAQ. Trimming removed 5 bases at V and 4 bases at J, with 17 bases between. This CDR3 contains 15 residues. This CDR3 is CASSPEPFYPETQYF. The CDR3, as DNA: TGTGCCAGCAGCCCAGAGCCCTTCTATCCAGAGACCCAGTACTTC. The complete variable domain, with remaining parts taken from reference TRBV7-6 and TRBJ2-5, reads GAGVSQSPRYKVTKRGQDVALRCDPISGHVSLYWYRQALGQGPEFLTYFNYEAQQDKSGLPNDRFSAERPEGSISTLTIQRTEQRDSAMYRCASSPEPFYPETQYFGPGTRLLVL.

This chain uses TRBV11-1 with TRBJ2-3, with D possibly matching TRBD1 (7 bases). V was shortened by 4 bases and J by 11 bases, with 16 bases between the two germline ends. The CDR3 runs to 13 residues. Germline V lookup: CDR1 SGHAT, CDR2 FQDESV (reference sequence). The CDR3 sequence: CASSSAGTAGQYF. The CDR3 DNA reads TGTGCCAGCAGCTCGGCGGGGACAGCGGGGCAGTATTTT.

This clonotype was counted ten times or more. The V gene is TRBV6-1, the J gene TRBJ2-3; 8 bases are shared with TRBD1. CDR1 and CDR2 from the germline V gene are MNHNS and SASEGT. This CDR3 has 15 amino acids. Unmatched junction bases numbered 7, after V lost 4 bases and J lost 4 bases. The CDR3 loop reads CASSVDRGYADTQYF. CDR3 nucleotides: TGTGCCAGCAGTGTAGACAGGGGATATGCAGATACGCAGTATTTT.

The chain joins TRBV12-3 or TRBV12-4 to TRBJ2-1; perhaps D is TRBD1 or TRBD2 (5 bases each). V gave up 3 bases and J gave up 4 bases, with 10 bases separating them. The length of the CDR3 is 14 residues. CDR3 region: CASSLMRGYNEQFF. CDR3 nucleotide sequence: TGTGCCAGCAGTTTGATGAGGGGTTACAATGAGCAGTTCTTC.

The sample holds many counts of this clonotype. The chain links TRBV12-3 or TRBV12-4 to TRBJ2-7, with D tentatively TRBD2 (5 bases). This CDR3 has 15 amino acids. V gave up 3 bases and J gave up 5 bases, with 17 bases separating them. In DNA form, the CDR3 reads TGTGCCAGCAGTTTTTGGGCCGTAGGGCGGGACGAGCAGTACTTC. Translation: CASSFWAVGRDEQYF.

This clonotype has ten or more counts. The rearrangement links TRBV6-7 to TRBJ2-7; D possibly matches TRBD1 or TRBD2 (5 bases each). TRBV6-7 is noted as an ORF with a role that remains uncertain. This CDR3 has 15 residues. Between the trimmed V and J ends, which lost 0 bases and 3 bases, there was a span of 12 bases. CDR3 sequence: CASSYSTGTNYEQYF. The CDR3 DNA follows: TGTGCCAGCAGTTACTCGACCGGGACCAACTACGAGCAGTACTTC.

This clonotype was observed at least ten times. The chain combines TRBV20-1 with TRBJ2-3, with a weak D call TRBD2 (5 bases). Trimming shortened V by 0 bases and J by 1 base, and 14 bases separated the two germline ends. CDR1 DFQATT and CDR2 SNEGSKA come from the germline V gene (reference sequence). The CDR3 is 16 residues long. The CDR3 here is CSARDYRGFRTDTQYF. The DNA of the CDR3 is TGCAGTGCTAGAGATTATCGCGGGTTCCGCACAGATACGCAGTATTTT.

A word on this clonotype: An end of the junction does not agree with germline; a read error may underlie this. J is TRBJ1-1 and V is TRBV4-1, with 7 bases fitting TRBD1. The CDR3 loop spans 17 amino acids. Germline CDR1 and CDR2: MGHRA and YSYEKL. CDR3 sequence: CVSSQGSSGGLNTEAFF. The CDR3 DNA is TGCGTCAGCAGCCAAGGGTCTTCAGGGGGGCTGAACACTGAAGCTTTCTTT.

About this clonotype itself: One junction end disagrees with the germline gene, perhaps due to a read error. V gene TRBV20-1 combines with J gene TRBJ2-1, with 12 bases fitting TRBD2. Looked up from germline, CDR1 is DFQATT and CDR2 is SNEGSKA (reference sequence). This CDR3 spans 17 amino acids. The CDR3 spells CSSRVASGGAAYNEQFF. The CDR3 bases are TGCAGTTCTAGAGTGGCTAGCGGGGGGGCAGCCTACAATGAGCAGTTCTTC.

This clonotype was seen repeatedly, ten times or more. V gene TRBV2 combines with J gene TRBJ2-1, with D unclear. Germline V gene data show CDR1 as SNHLY and CDR2 as FYNNEI. V lost 4 bases, J lost 10 bases, and 8 bases lay in between. This CDR3 is built from 11 residues. CDR3 DNA sequence: TGTGCCAGCAGTGTGTACTTCGAGCAGTTCTTC. It yields the protein CASSVYFEQFF. Based on the CDR3 plus reference TRBV2 and TRBJ2-1, the full variable domain is EPEVTQTPSHQVTQMGQEVILRCVPISNHLYFYWYRQILGQKVEFLVSFYNNEISEKSEIFDDQFSVERPDGSNFTLKIRSTKLEDSAMYFCASSVYFEQFFGPGTRLTVL.

The chain recombines TRBV20-1 with TRBJ2-1, with 8 positions matching TRBD1. V was pared by 2 bases and J by 3 bases, with 9 bases of the junction left unmatched. Germline V gives CDR1 DFQATT, CDR2 SNEGSKA (reference sequence). CDR3 size: 16 residues. CDR3 in amino acids: CSARPLQGAVYNEQFF. CDR3 sequence (DNA): TGCAGTGCTAGACCCCTCCAGGGGGCGGTCTACAATGAGCAGTTCTTC.

A few counts support this clonotype. CDR3 nucleotides: TGCAGTGCTAGAGGAGACAGCTCCTACGAGCAGTACTTC. Translating gives CSARGDSSYEQYF. This chain connects TRBV20-1 to TRBJ2-7; tentative D call: TRBD1 (5 bases). V was cut by 1 base and J by 0 bases, with 7 bases left in between. Germline CDR1 is DFQATT and CDR2 is SNEGSKA (reference sequence). The CDR3 contains 13 residues.

In this sample, this clonotype turned up many times. The chain uses TRBV20-1 and TRBJ2-1; D gene uncertain. CDR3 length: 16 amino acids. Germline CDR1 is DFQATT and CDR2 is SNEGSKA (reference sequence). V was pared by 4 bases and J by 1 base, with 17 bases between. The CDR3 nucleotides are TGCAGTGCTATACCCTCCCAACTGGGGTCCTACAATGAGCAGTTCTTC. The encoded protein is CSAIPSQLGSYNEQFF.

This clonotype occurred many times. The chain is built from TRBV5-1 and TRBJ1-1; D might be TRBD1 (6 bases). Trimming pared 0 bases from V and 1 base from J, leaving 10 bases between. CDR1 is SGHRS and CDR2 is YFSETQ in the germline V gene. This CDR3 is 15 amino acids long. Here the CDR3 reads CASSLAGGPNTEAFF. The CDR3 coding sequence is TGCGCCAGCAGCTTGGCCGGGGGCCCGAACACTGAAGCTTTCTTT.

This clonotype came up a few times. This chain joins TRBV25-1 and TRBJ2-7, with 10 bases matching TRBD1. The germline V gene has CDR1 MGHDK and CDR2 SYGVNS. This CDR3 is built from 15 residues. V shed 3 bases, J shed 5 bases, and the junction held 7 bases outside the gene matches. CDR3 in DNA: TGTGCCAGCAGTGATTGGGGACAGGGGTACGACGAGCAGTACTTC. As protein: CASSDWGQGYDEQYF.

This clonotype was detected ten times or more. The V and J genes are TRBV20-1 and TRBJ1-3; 7 bases are shared with TRBD1. The CDR3 is 13 amino acids. CDR1 is DFQATT, CDR2 SNEGSKA, per germline (reference sequence). CDR3 DNA: TGCAGCGGGGAGGACAGGTCTGGAAACACCATATATTTT. Its protein is CSGEDRSGNTIYF.

This clonotype came up once. V and J are TRBV3-1 and TRBJ1-5, with 11 positions matching TRBD1. Trimming at V came to 1 base and at J to 7 bases, leaving 0 bases not matched to a gene. The CDR3 spans 14 residues. Germline CDR1 LGHDT, CDR2 YNNKEL (reference sequence). CDR3 DNA: TGTGCCAGCAGCCAAGGGACAGGGGGCCAGCCCCAGCATTTT. Translated: CASSQGTGGQPQHF.